One and the same sample provided the 26 T cell receptor beta chains below, sequenced in a study of shared clonotypes between healthy human individuals. Some clones are missing from TCRdb's copy, which holds only in-frame ones; the method was immunoSEQ multiplex PCR. This sample has some 2,500,000 clones, with approximately 94% found just once. What was sequenced was naive CD4+ T cells from PBMCs. Noted subset: CD45RA+ positively selected. The receptors come from a man aged 18 to 30 in good health. Some clones in this sample may be carry-over from other donors' samples.

The rearrangement links TRBV29-1 to TRBJ2-5; 7 positions match TRBD1. The junction had 15 bases not matched to a gene; V was cut back by 6 bases and J by 5 bases. Germline V CDR1 and CDR2: SQVTM, ANQGSEA. The CDR3 is 15 amino acids. The CDR3 DNA follows: TGCAGCGTAGATTCGCCCCGGGACAGTCGGGAGACCCAGTACTTC. As protein: CSVDSPRDSRETQYF.

Here the CDR3 DNA reads TGCGCCAGCAGCTTGGAGGTCGGTGGTACTAATGAAAAACTGTTTTTT. This gives the protein CASSLEVGGTNEKLFF. This chain uses TRBV5-1 with TRBJ1-4; no firm D call. This CDR3 has 16 residues. V lost 0 bases and J lost 2, with 11 bases in between. Germline-derived CDR1 and CDR2 are SGHRS and YFSETQ.

V and J are TRBV2 and TRBJ2-5; possibly TRBD1 for D (5 bases). V shed 2 bases and J shed 7 bases, with 11 bases lying between them. The CDR3 totals 13 residues. Germline CDR1 is SNHLY and CDR2 is FYNNEI. The CDR3 region is CASSEKGVGTQYF. CDR3 in DNA: TGTGCCAGCAGTGAAAAAGGGGTCGGGACCCAGTACTTC.

This chain connects TRBV9 to TRBJ2-1; 8 positions match TRBD1. Germline trimming cut 5 bases from V and 4 bases from J; bases unmatched to any gene: 5. Germline V gene data show CDR1 as SGDLS and CDR2 as YYNGEE. The length of the CDR3 is 14 residues. CDR3: CASSQGATYNEQFF. DNA for the CDR3: TGTGCCAGCAGTCAGGGGGCCACATACAATGAGCAGTTCTTC.

The CDR3 DNA follows: TGCGTGGCAGGGAAATTTAATGAGCAGTTCTTC. Its translation is CVAGKFNEQFF. The rearrangement uses TRBV29-1 and TRBJ2-1, with D perhaps TRBD1 (5 bases). Germline V lookup: CDR1 SQVTM, CDR2 ANQGSEA. The CDR3 is 11 residues long.

The chain recombines TRBV19 with TRBJ2-7, with 11 bases aligning to TRBD2. Germline-derived CDR1 and CDR2 are LNHDA and SQIVND (reference sequence). This CDR3 contains 17 residues. J lost 3 bases, V lost 4 bases, and 11 bases had no gene match. DNA of the CDR3: TGTGCCAGTAGTACTAGCGGGAGGATTGGGGCTTTCTACGAGCAGTACTTC. The encoded protein is CASSTSGRIGAFYEQYF.

This clone was seen more than once but under ten times. This sample also contains other DNA sequences that code for the same CDR3. This rearrangement joins TRBV11-2 to TRBJ2-5; D may be TRBD2 (6 bases). V was shortened by 5 bases and J by 5 bases, with 12 bases between the two germline ends. CDR3 length: 13 amino acids. CDR1 and CDR2 from the germline V gene are SGHAT and FQNNGV. The CDR3 nucleotides read TGTGCCAGCAGCCTTGCCCGGGGGGAGACCCAGTACTTC. Amino acids: CASSLARGETQYF.

The chain carries TRBV19 and TRBJ1-5; D unclear. Per germline, CDR1 LNHDA and CDR2 SQIVND (reference sequence). V lost 5 bases and J 0 bases, leaving 5 bases between the germline ends. The CDR3 is 13 residues long. CDR3 region: CASSRNSNQPQHF. DNA of the CDR3: TGTGCCAGTAGTCGGAATAGCAATCAGCCCCAGCATTTT.

This clone was seen just once. The V and J genes are TRBV25-1 and TRBJ2-3, with 8 bases fitting TRBD2. Unmatched junction bases numbered 11, after V lost 7 bases and J lost 2 bases. The germline CDR1 and CDR2 sequences are MGHDK and SYGVNS. CDR3 length equals 16 residues. The chain's CDR3 is CASTLSSGSATDTQYF. CDR3 coding DNA: TGTGCCAGCACGTTGTCAAGCGGGAGTGCCACAGATACGCAGTATTTT.

J is TRBJ2-7 and V is TRBV1. TRBV1 is designated a pseudogene. This CDR3 is built from 14 residues. The CDR3: CTSSQDEGGSEQYF. The CDR3 DNA sequence: TGCACCAGCAGCCAAGATGAGGGGGGCAGCGAGCAGTACTTC.

V is TRBV7-8 and J is TRBJ1-6; 7 nucleotides match TRBD1. J gave up 7 bases and V 5 bases, and 5 bases lay outside the gene matches. This CDR3 has 14 amino acids. The germline V gene has CDR1 SGHVS and CDR2 FQNEAQ. The CDR3 here is CASSPRTGNSPLHF. DNA for the CDR3: TGTGCCAGCAGCCCCCGGACAGGCAATTCACCCCTCCACTTT.

The chain is built from TRBV7-2 and TRBJ2-7; D is ambiguous. Germline CDR1 and CDR2: SGHTA and FQGNSA. Trimming shortened V by 5 bases and J by 6 bases, and 17 bases separated the two germline ends. The CDR3 runs to 14 residues. The CDR3 region has the DNA TGTGCCAGCAGCCCACGCCAGGCCAATGTCGAGCAGTACTTC. As protein: CASSPRQANVEQYF.

The genes are TRBV14 and TRBJ2-7; D gene unclear. The CDR3 totals 13 residues. Germline values: CDR1 SGHDN, CDR2 FVKESK. The ends were cut back, 6 bases at V and 3 bases at J, with 12 bases in the middle. CDR3 loop: CASSYNYLYEQYF. CDR3 nucleotides: TGTGCCAGCAGTTACAACTACCTCTACGAGCAGTACTTC.

The chain links TRBV19 to TRBJ2-5, with D maybe TRBD2 (6 bases). The CDR3 has 14 amino acids. V was pared by 3 bases and J by 1 base, with 9 bases between. From germline, CDR1 is LNHDA and CDR2 SQIVND (reference sequence). The CDR3 region has the DNA TGTGCCAGTAGTATCTCGGGGGTCCAAGAGACCCAGTACTTC. Its translation: CASSISGVQETQYF.

The chain links TRBV7-6 to TRBJ1-5; TRBD1 matches at 7 bases. The CDR3 sequence is 17 residues long. The ends lost 5 bases at V and 3 bases at J; junction bases unmatched: 13. Germline V CDR1 and CDR2: SGHVS, FNYEAQ. The CDR3 sequence is CASSPEARQGPNQPQHF. The CDR3 DNA follows: TGTGCCAGCAGCCCTGAAGCCCGACAGGGCCCCAATCAGCCCCAGCATTTT.

A single count supports this clone. This chain connects TRBV18 to TRBJ1-1; no reliable D call. V was clipped by 4 bases and J by 3 bases, with 9 bases between them. Germline V lookup: CDR1 KGHSH, CDR2 LQKENI. CDR3 length: 13 residues. CDR3 sequence reads: CASSRDSHTEAFF. The DNA for the CDR3 is TGTGCCAGCTCACGGGATTCACACACTGAAGCTTTCTTT.

The chain is built from TRBV6-5 and TRBJ1-2; D gene unclear. V lost 0 bases, J lost 7 bases, and 12 bases lay in between. The CDR3 totals 14 residues. Germline V gene sequence: CDR1 MNHEY, CDR2 SVGAGI. Here the CDR3 reads CASSYSGLTSGYTF. Here the CDR3 DNA reads TGTGCCAGCAGTTACTCGGGCCTCACCTCTGGCTACACCTTC.

This chain joins TRBV4-2 and TRBJ2-3, with D possibly TRBD2 on 5 matching bases. The germline CDR1 and CDR2 sequences are LGHNA and YNFKEQ. The CDR3 contains 16 residues. V was clipped by 1 base and J by 0 bases, with 11 bases between them. The CDR3 sequence is CASSQVAGSSTDTQYF. CDR3 DNA sequence: TGTGCCAGCAGCCAAGTTGCGGGCTCTAGCACAGATACGCAGTATTTT.

The V call is TRBV15, the J call TRBJ2-7; no reliable D call. CDR3 length: 13 residues. From germline, CDR1 is LNHNV and CDR2 YYDKDF (reference sequence). The V end lost 3 bases, the J end lost 3 bases, and 9 bases lay between the germline ends. The CDR3, as DNA: TGTGCCACCAGCAGGGTAGGCAGCTACGAGCAGTACTTC. This codes for CATSRVGSYEQYF.

The chain recombines TRBV5-4 with TRBJ2-1, with 8 bases that match TRBD2. The trim removed 0 bases at V and 8 bases at J, leaving 4 bases unmatched. This CDR3 comprises 14 residues. Germline lookup yields CDR1 SGHNT and CDR2 YYREEE (reference sequence). The CDR3 coding sequence is TGTGCCAGCAGCTTGGCGGGGGGGGCTCATGAGCAGTTCTTC. This translates into CASSLAGGAHEQFF.

This rearrangement joins TRBV10-1 to TRBJ1-2; the D gene is possibly TRBD1 (6 bases). CDR1 WNHNN and CDR2 SYGVQD come from the germline V gene (reference sequence). The CDR3 consists of 17 residues. V was cut by 3 bases and J by 4 bases, with 21 bases left in between. CDR3 nucleotides: TGCGCCAGCAGTGAATATGTACGAGGCAGGGGCGGCTATGGCTACACCTTC. It specifies CASSEYVRGRGGYGYTF.

This chain uses TRBV6-6 with TRBJ2-5, with 12 bases lining up with TRBD1. This CDR3 is 15 amino acids long. The V segment lost 8 bases and the J segment 5 bases; nucleotides outside the gene matches: 9. CDR1 and CDR2 from the germline V gene are MNHNY and SVGAGI (reference sequence). The CDR3 region has the DNA TGTGCCAGCGGGGACAGGGGGCAACCTGGGGAGACCCAGTACTTC. Its protein product is CASGDRGQPGETQYF.

This chain joins TRBV28 and TRBJ1-2, with TRBD1 as a possible D gene (5 bases). CDR3 length equals 16 residues. Germline CDR1 MDHEN, CDR2 SYDVKM. V gave up 4 bases and J gave up 4 bases, with 19 bases separating them. As DNA, the CDR3 is TGTGCCAGCAGTTATGGGGGTTTCTCTTCTCTCTATGGCTACACCTTC. This encodes CASSYGGFSSLYGYTF.

The chain joins TRBV2 to TRBJ2-2, with D hard to call. V was shortened by 1 base and J by 6 bases, with 6 bases between the two germline ends. The CDR3 spans 13 residues. Germline assignment: CDR1 SNHLY and CDR2 FYNNEI. The CDR3 bases are TGTGCCAGCAGTGAAGTGCTAGCCGGGGAGCTGTTTTTT. It codes for CASSEVLAGELFF.

CDR3 protein: CASSLLGSSYTGELFF. The CDR3, as DNA: TGTGCCAGCAGTTTGCTCGGGAGTTCATACACCGGGGAGCTGTTTTTT. The chain has TRBV28 and TRBJ2-2, with D maybe TRBD2 (6 bases). V lost 3 bases and J lost 3, with 14 bases in between. Germline V gene data show CDR1 as MDHEN and CDR2 as SYDVKM. The CDR3 extends over 16 amino acids.

The rearrangement links TRBV5-1 to TRBJ1-5; D is unresolved. CDR1 SGHRS and CDR2 YFSETQ come from the germline V gene. The V end was cut by 4 bases, the J end by 6 bases, with 17 bases between. The CDR3 has 15 amino acids. CDR3 bases: TGCGCCAGCAGCCCCCTTCCGGGGTTAGGTCAGCCCCAGCATTTT. This codes for CASSPLPGLGQPQHF.